One sample yielded the 18 T cell receptor beta chains listed below, sequenced in a study of blood T cell repertoires in COVID-19. TCRdb's copy holds only in-frame clones and misses some; the assay was immunoSEQ multiplex PCR. The sample has 150,000 to 200,000 clones; around 80% are singletons. Material: PBMCs or T cells enriched from blood (not recorded which). These receptors came from a man in his forties who had recovered from COVID-19.

This clone was observed a few times. The genes are TRBV7-9 and TRBJ1-5; D may be TRBD1 (5 bases). There are 14 residues in the CDR3. The ends were cut back, 1 base at V and 5 bases at J, with 9 bases in the middle. Germline CDR1 is SEHNR and CDR2 is FQNEAQ (reference sequence). CDR3 loop: CASSLDQGYQPQHF. CDR3 nucleotide sequence: TGTGCCAGCAGCTTAGATCAGGGCTATCAGCCCCAGCATTTT.

The gene calls are TRBV15 and TRBJ2-7, with 10 nucleotides matching TRBD1. The CDR3 covers 15 residues. V shed 1 base, J shed 2 bases, and the junction held 2 bases outside the gene matches. Germline-derived CDR1 and CDR2 are LNHNV and YYDKDF (reference sequence). The CDR3 DNA is TGTGCCACCAGCAGAGGGGACAGGGGCGCCTACGAGCAGTACGTC. Translating it yields CATSRGDRGAYEQYV.

The rearrangement uses TRBV10-2 and TRBJ1-3, with D possibly being TRBD1 (6 bases). V was trimmed by 0 bases and J by 2 bases, leaving 11 bases between them. Germline V gene data show CDR1 as WSHSY and CDR2 as SAAADI. The CDR3 is 16 residues long. In DNA, the CDR3 is TGCGCCAGCAGTGAGTCTGGTGCAGGGGCTGGAAACACCATATATTTT. This codes for CASSESGAGAGNTIYF.

This clone came up once. The CDR3 bases are TGTGCCAGCAGCTTTGGGCAGGGGAACACCGGGGAGCTGTTTTTT. It codes for CASSFGQGNTGELFF. The rearrangement joins TRBV5-8 to TRBJ2-2; possibly TRBD1 for D (5 bases). CDR1 is SGHTS and CDR2 is YDEGEE in the germline V gene. V lost 2 bases, J lost 1 base, and 9 bases lay in between. The length of the CDR3 is 15 residues.

The V gene is TRBV10-2, the J gene TRBJ1-5; tentatively, D is TRBD1 (5 bases). Between the trimmed V and J ends, which lost 3 bases and 4 bases, there was a span of 13 bases. Germline V lookup: CDR1 WSHSY, CDR2 SAAADI. This CDR3 region has 15 residues. CDR3 nucleotides: TGCGCCAGCAGTGATTGGGGACTTCAGAATCAGCCCCAGCATTTT. Its protein is CASSDWGLQNQPQHF.

This rearrangement joins TRBV30 to TRBJ1-6; 8 nucleotides match TRBD1. Looked up from germline, CDR1 is GTSNPN and CDR2 is SVGIG (reference sequence). The length of the CDR3 is 13 residues. The V and J ends lost 4 bases and 12 bases, in that order; junction bases with no gene match: 8. The chain's CDR3 is CAWNPDRVQPLHF. The CDR3 region has the DNA TGTGCCTGGAACCCGGACAGGGTCCAACCCCTCCACTTT.

V is TRBV25-1 and J is TRBJ1-2; possibly TRBD1 for D (5 bases). The germline CDR1 and CDR2 sequences are MGHDK and SYGVNS. Between the trimmed V and J ends, which lost 0 bases and 4 bases, there was a span of 9 bases. The CDR3 runs 14 residues. CDR3 nucleotides: TGTGCCAGCAGTGAATACCAGACAGTCTATGGCTACACCTTC. This encodes CASSEYQTVYGYTF.

This clone was observed a handful of times. This chain uses TRBV5-1 with TRBJ1-5; tentatively, D is TRBD1 (6 bases). The CDR3 length is 16 residues. From germline, CDR1 is SGHRS and CDR2 YFSETQ. V lost 5 bases, J lost 4 bases, and 19 bases lay in between. DNA of the CDR3: TGCGCCAGCAGTCCAGGCGGGGGGCTACGGAATCAGCCCCAGCATTTT. Translation gives CASSPGGGLRNQPQHF.

The chain employs TRBV9 and TRBJ2-3; D perhaps matches TRBD2 (6 bases). V lost 0 bases, J lost 6 bases, and 11 bases lay in between. This CDR3 contains 14 residues. Germline loops: CDR1 SGDLS, CDR2 YYNGEE. CDR3 loop: CASSVAGVGDTQYF. The CDR3 coding sequence is TGTGCCAGCAGCGTAGCGGGGGTCGGGGATACGCAGTATTTT.

This clone is a singleton in its sample. The CDR3 DNA reads as TGTGCCACCGGGACAGGGCAGAGGCGGGCTTTCTTT. Its protein is CATGTGQRRAFF. The J gene is TRBJ1-1, the V gene TRBV6-5; 9 nucleotides line up with TRBD1. Losses at the gene ends were 10 bases for V and 11 bases for J; bases not matched to a gene: 11. This CDR3 spans 12 amino acids. In germline, CDR1 is MNHEY, CDR2 SVGAGI.

This clone was recorded only once. CDR3 DNA sequence: TGTGCCAGTAAAAGGACTAGCGGGGGGGAAGAGACCCAGTACTTC. This encodes CASKRTSGGEETQYF. The J gene is TRBJ2-5, the V gene TRBV19, with 15 bases that match TRBD2. Germline assignment: CDR1 LNHDA and CDR2 SQIVND (reference sequence). The V gene end was trimmed by 7 bases and the J gene end by 3 bases; junction bases not matched to a gene: 3. The CDR3 consists of 15 residues.

V usage is TRBV27 and J usage is TRBJ1-1; tentatively, D is TRBD1 (5 bases). This CDR3 has 16 amino acids. Deletions cut 2 bases from V and 3 bases from J, with 16 bases between. Germline V gene sequence: CDR1 MNHEY, CDR2 SMNVEV (reference sequence). CDR3 region: CASSLQGRVWDTEAFF. In DNA, the CDR3 is TGTGCCAGCAGTTTACAGGGCAGGGTTTGGGACACTGAAGCTTTCTTT.

The rearrangement links TRBV7-3 to TRBJ1-1, with 10 nucleotides matching TRBD1. This CDR3 comprises 16 residues. The V gene end was trimmed by 1 base and the J gene end by 4 bases; junction bases not matched to a gene: 6. Per germline, CDR1 SGHTA and CDR2 FQGTGA. This CDR3 is CASSLNIGTGATEAFF. The CDR3 nucleotides are TGTGCCAGCAGCTTAAATATTGGGACAGGGGCCACTGAAGCTTTCTTT.

Concerning this clone: The same CDR3 also results from other DNA sequences found in this sample. This chain joins TRBV3-1 (or the pseudogene TRBV3-2) and TRBJ2-3; D might be TRBD2 (6 bases). Germline CDR1 LGHDT, CDR2 YNNKEL (reference sequence). The length of the CDR3 is 14 residues. Trimming pared 1 base from V and 1 base from J, leaving 6 bases between. The CDR3 DNA sequence: TGTGCCAGCAGCCAAGGCGGGGGCACAGATACGCAGTATTTT. It translates to CASSQGGGTDTQYF.

V usage is TRBV27 and J usage is TRBJ2-3, with 15 bases identical to TRBD2. From germline, CDR1 is MNHEY and CDR2 SMNVEV (reference sequence). V lost 6 bases and J lost 5; bases outside the gene matches: 9. This CDR3 is 17 amino acids long. CDR3 nucleotides: TGTGCCAGCAGGATCAGGACTAGCGGGGGGGTGGGAGATACGCAGTATTTT. Its protein product is CASRIRTSGGVGDTQYF.

This clone was observed a handful of times. The limits of the CDR3 on the DNA are not certain, so only TCRdb's listed CDR3 is given. The chain employs TRBV21-1 and TRBJ1-1. TRBV21-1 is classified as a pseudogene. The CDR3 is 13 residues long, counting both termini. CDR3 amino acids: CASSTGVATGAFF.

This chain links TRBV27 with TRBJ1-2; 10 nucleotides align to TRBD1. In germline, CDR1 is MNHEY, CDR2 SMNVEV (reference sequence). V dropped 2 bases and J dropped 7; count of bases not matched to a gene: 7. This CDR3 has 15 residues. The chain's CDR3 is CASSLQDRGLGGYTF. The CDR3 region has the DNA TGTGCCAGCAGTTTACAAGACAGGGGGCTTGGTGGCTACACCTTC.

This clone turned up a few times. The CDR3 nucleotides are TGTGCCAGCAGCTCATACGGGACAGGGGACTATGGCTACACCTTC. Translated: CASSSYGTGDYGYTF. The chain links TRBV7-9 to TRBJ1-2; 10 bases map to TRBD1. The CDR3 sequence is 15 residues long. V dropped 4 bases and J dropped 3; count of bases not matched to a gene: 5. Germline V CDR1 and CDR2: SEHNR, FQNEAQ (reference sequence).